This T cell receptor (beta chain) was identified during a study of cytomegalovirus exposure and HLA in healthy donors. Background on the study: Among several hundred genotyped donors, more than 65% fell in the Caucasian-associated ancestry cluster. Notes on the study in general: Accurate predictions that matched the HLA-A and HLA-B alleles of most subjects were reportedly made from TCR beta sequences.

About this clone: What it recognizes is unknown.

The PCR had 60 Vbeta and 13 Jbeta primers. Original data processing: Later, 65 million to 85 million unique TCR beta chains were counted in an analysis, and some 9.9 million of them were shared. Profiling relied on immunoSEQ multiplex PCR, and the TCRdb table lists in-frame clones only, not all of them. The V and J calls and clone size were taken over from that table, and D and trimming were inferred from the DNA. The table lists more than 200,000 clones, approximately 79% of them singletons. Looked up from germline, CDR1 is MDHEN and CDR2 is SYDVKM. The CDR3 consists of 14 residues. Trimming shortened V by 2 bases and J by 3 bases, and 8 bases separated the two germline ends.

Sequenced sample: PBMCs. The gene calls are TRBV28 and TRBJ1-5; unclear D gene. The clonotype originates from a male donor in good health and CMV-seronegative. The CDR3 region is CASSLESYNQPQHF. Written as DNA, the CDR3 is TGTGCCAGCAGTTTAGAGAGCTACAATCAGCCCCAGCATTTT.